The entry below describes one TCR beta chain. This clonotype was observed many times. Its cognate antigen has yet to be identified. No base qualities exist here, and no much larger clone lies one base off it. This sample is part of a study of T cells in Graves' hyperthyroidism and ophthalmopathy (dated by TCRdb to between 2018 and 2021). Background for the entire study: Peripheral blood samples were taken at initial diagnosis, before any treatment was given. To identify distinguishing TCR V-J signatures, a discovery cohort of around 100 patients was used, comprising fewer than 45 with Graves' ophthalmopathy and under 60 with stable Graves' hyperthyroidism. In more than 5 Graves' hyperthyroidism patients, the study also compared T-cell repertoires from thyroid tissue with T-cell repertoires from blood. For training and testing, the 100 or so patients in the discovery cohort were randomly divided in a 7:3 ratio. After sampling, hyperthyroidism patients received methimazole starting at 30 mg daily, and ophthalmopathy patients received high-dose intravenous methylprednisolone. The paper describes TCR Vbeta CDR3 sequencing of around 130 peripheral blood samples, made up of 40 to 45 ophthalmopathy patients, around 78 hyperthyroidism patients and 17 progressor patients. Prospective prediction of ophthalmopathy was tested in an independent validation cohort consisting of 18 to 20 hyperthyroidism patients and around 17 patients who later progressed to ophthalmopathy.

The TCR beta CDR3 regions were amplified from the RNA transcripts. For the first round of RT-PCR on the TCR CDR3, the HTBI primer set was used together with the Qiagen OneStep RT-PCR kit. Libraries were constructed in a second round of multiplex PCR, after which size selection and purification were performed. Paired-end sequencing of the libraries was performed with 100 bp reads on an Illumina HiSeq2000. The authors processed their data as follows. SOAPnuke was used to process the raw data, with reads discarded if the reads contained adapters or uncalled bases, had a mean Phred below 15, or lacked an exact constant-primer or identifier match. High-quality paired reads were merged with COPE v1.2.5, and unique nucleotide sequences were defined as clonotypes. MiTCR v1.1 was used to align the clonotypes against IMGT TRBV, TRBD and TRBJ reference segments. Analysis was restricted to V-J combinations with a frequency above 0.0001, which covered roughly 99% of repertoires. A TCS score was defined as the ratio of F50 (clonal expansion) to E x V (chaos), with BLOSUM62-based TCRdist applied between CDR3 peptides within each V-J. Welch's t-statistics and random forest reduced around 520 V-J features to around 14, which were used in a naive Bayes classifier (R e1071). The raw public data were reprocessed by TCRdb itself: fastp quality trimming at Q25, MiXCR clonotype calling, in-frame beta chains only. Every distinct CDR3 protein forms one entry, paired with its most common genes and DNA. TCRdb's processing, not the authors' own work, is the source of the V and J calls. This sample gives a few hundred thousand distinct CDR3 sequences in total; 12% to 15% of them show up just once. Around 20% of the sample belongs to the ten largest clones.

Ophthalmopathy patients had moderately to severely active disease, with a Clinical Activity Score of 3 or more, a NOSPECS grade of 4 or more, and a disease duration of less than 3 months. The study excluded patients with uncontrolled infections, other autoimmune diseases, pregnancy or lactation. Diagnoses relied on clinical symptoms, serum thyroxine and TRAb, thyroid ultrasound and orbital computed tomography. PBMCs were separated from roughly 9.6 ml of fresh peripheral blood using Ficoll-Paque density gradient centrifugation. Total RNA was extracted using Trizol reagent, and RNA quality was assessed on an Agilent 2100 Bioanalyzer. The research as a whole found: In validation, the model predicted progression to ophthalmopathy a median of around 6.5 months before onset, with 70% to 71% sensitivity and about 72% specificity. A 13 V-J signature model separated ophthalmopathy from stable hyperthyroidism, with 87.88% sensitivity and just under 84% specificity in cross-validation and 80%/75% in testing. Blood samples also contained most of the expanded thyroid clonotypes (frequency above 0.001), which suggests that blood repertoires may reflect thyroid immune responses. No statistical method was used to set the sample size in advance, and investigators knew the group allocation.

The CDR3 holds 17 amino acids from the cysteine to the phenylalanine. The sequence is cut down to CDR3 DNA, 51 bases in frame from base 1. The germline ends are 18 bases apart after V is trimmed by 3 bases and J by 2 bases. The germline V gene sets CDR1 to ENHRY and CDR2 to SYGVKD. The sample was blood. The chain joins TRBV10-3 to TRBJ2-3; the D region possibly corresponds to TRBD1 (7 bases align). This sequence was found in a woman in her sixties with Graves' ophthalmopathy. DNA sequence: TGTGCCATCAGTGAACTCGCGGGACAGACATCCACAGATACGCAGTATTTT. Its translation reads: CAISELAGQTSTDTQYF.